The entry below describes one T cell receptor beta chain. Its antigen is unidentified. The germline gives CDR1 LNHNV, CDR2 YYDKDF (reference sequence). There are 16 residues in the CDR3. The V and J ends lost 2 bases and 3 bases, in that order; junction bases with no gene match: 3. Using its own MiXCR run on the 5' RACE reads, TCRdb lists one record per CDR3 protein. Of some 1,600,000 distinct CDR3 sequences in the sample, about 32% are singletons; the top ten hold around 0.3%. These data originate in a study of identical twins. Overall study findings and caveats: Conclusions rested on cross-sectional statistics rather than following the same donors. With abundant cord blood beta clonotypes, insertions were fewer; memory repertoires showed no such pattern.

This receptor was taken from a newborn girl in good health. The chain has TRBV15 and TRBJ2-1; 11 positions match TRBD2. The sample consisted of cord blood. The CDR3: CATSRSGTSGYNEQFF. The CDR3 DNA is TGTGCCACCAGCAGATCCGGGACTAGCGGCTACAATGAGCAGTTCTTC. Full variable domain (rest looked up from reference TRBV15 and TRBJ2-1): DAMVIQNPRYQVTQFGKPVTLSCSQTLNHNVMYWYQQKSSQAPKLLFHYYDKDFNNEADTPDNFQSRRPNTSFCFLDIRSPGLGDTAMYLCATSRSGTSGYNEQFFGPGTRLTVL.